These 8 T cell receptor beta chains share one sample of origin, sequenced in a study of blood T cell repertoires in COVID-19. Produced via immunoSEQ multiplex PCR; TCRdb's table is partial and in-frame only. The sample has approximately 210,000 clones, about 90% seen once. Sequenced sample: peripheral blood. These receptors were obtained from a woman aged 70 to 79 with acute or convalescent COVID-19.

This clone was observed a single time. V gene TRBV6-5 combines with J gene TRBJ1-1; possible D gene TRBD1, 6 bases. V was pared by 5 bases and J by 11 bases, with 12 bases between. The CDR3 spans 11 residues. The germline CDR1 and CDR2 sequences are MNHEY and SVGAGI. CDR3 sequence: CASSHDRRAFF. CDR3 in DNA: TGTGCCAGCAGTCATGACAGGAGGGCTTTCTTT.

This clone was counted once. The J gene is TRBJ2-5, the V gene TRBV6-5; maybe TRBD2 (7 bases). The V end lost 9 bases, the J end lost 5 bases, and 19 bases lay between the germline ends. CDR1 MNHEY and CDR2 SVGAGI come from the germline V gene. CDR3 length: 14 residues. DNA for the CDR3: TGTGCCAGTGAAATGGGAGGGGGGTCTGAGACCCAGTACTTC. Residues: CASEMGGGSETQYF.

This chain uses TRBV18 with TRBJ2-1; 8 bases map to TRBD2. V was clipped by 4 bases and J by 1 base; unmatched bases: 3. CDR3 size: 15 residues. Germline CDR1 reads KGHSH; CDR2 reads LQKENI. The CDR3 loop reads CASSLREGSYNEQFF. The DNA for the CDR3 is TGTGCCAGCTCACTCCGGGAGGGATCCTACAATGAGCAGTTCTTC.

J is TRBJ1-4 and V is TRBV7-2; D perhaps matches TRBD1 (6 bases). V was pared by 5 bases and J by 8 bases, with 18 bases between. The germline V gene has CDR1 SGHTA and CDR2 FQGNSA. There are 15 residues in the CDR3. DNA of the CDR3: TGTGCCAGCAGCCTTCAGGGGACGGGTGGCGAAAAACTGTTTTTT. It is translated as CASSLQGTGGEKLFF.

V gene TRBV15 combines with J gene TRBJ1-2; possibly TRBD1 for D (6 bases). Germline values: CDR1 LNHNV, CDR2 YYDKDF (reference sequence). This CDR3 spans 13 amino acids. V gave up 1 base and J gave up 10 bases, with 13 bases separating them. CDR3 nucleotide sequence: TGTGCCACCAGCAGAGGGGTAGAGGGGGTCTACACCTTC. Its translation is CATSRGVEGVYTF.

The chain recombines TRBV5-4 with TRBJ2-2; TRBD2 aligns across 12 bases. This CDR3 has 16 amino acids. V lost 6 bases and J lost 4; bases outside the gene matches: 7. Germline assignment: CDR1 SGHNT and CDR2 YYREEE (reference sequence). CDR3 coding DNA: TGTGCCAGCATGCGACTAGCGGGAGATGTCACCGGGGAGCTGTTTTTT. Residues: CASMRLAGDVTGELFF.

This clone was picked up one time. CDR3 in amino acids: CASSAGQGVGYGYTF. The CDR3 DNA sequence: TGTGCCAGCAGTGCGGGACAGGGAGTAGGCTATGGCTACACCTTC. This chain connects TRBV25-1 to TRBJ1-2; 9 bases fit TRBD1. The CDR3 is 15 residues long. Germline CDR1 MGHDK, CDR2 SYGVNS. V was clipped by 4 bases and J by 4 bases; unmatched bases: 7.

V and J are TRBV2 and TRBJ1-4; D is uncertain. The length of the CDR3 is 17 residues. The V gene's germline CDR1 is SNHLY and CDR2 FYNNEI. Trimming cost V 6 bases and J 0 bases, with 17 bases left between them. DNA for the CDR3: TGTGCCAGCAGCCGCTCCCGGGTTGGTGCAACTAATGAAAAACTGTTTTTT. Protein product: CASSRSRVGATNEKLFF. The full variable domain, completed using reference TRBV2 and TRBJ1-4, is EPEVTQTPSHQVTQMGQEVILRCVPISNHLYFYWYRQILGQKVEFLVSFYNNEISEKSEIFDDQFSVERPDGSNFTLKIRSTKLEDSAMYFCASSRSRVGATNEKLFFGSGTQLSVL.